Shown below are 3 T cell receptor beta chains from a single sample sequenced in a study of cytomegalovirus exposure and HLA in healthy donors. Researchers ran the PCR with 60 Vbeta and 13 Jbeta primers. Data came from immunoSEQ multiplex PCR; TCRdb stores just in-frame clones and leaves some out. The sample lists around 100,000 clones, 60% to 80% seen once, with roughly 2.7% in the top ten. Sequencing was performed on PBMCs. The source of these receptors is a middle-aged man in good health and CMV-seropositive.

The rearrangement links TRBV30 to TRBJ2-1, with 10 bases aligning to TRBD2. The V gene end was trimmed by 2 bases and the J gene end by 12 bases; junction bases not matched to a gene: 4. The V gene's germline CDR1 is GTSNPN and CDR2 SVGIG (reference sequence). This CDR3 region has 12 residues. CDR3 sequence reads: CAWSLTSGVQFF. CDR3 in DNA: TGTGCCTGGAGTTTAACTAGCGGGGTGCAGTTCTTC.

The chain links TRBV4-1 to TRBJ2-1; D possibly corresponds to TRBD2 (6 bases). CDR3 length: 18 residues. V dropped 0 bases and J dropped 8 bases, with 23 bases sitting between them. The germline gives CDR1 MGHRA, CDR2 YSYEKL. CDR3 amino acids: CASSQDYAGLRLVDEQFF. CDR3 DNA sequence: TGCGCCAGCAGCCAAGATTACGCGGGGCTACGGCTTGTAGATGAGCAGTTCTTC.

This chain connects TRBV2 to TRBJ2-5; 9 positions agree with TRBD1. J gave up 5 bases and V 6 bases, and 10 bases lay outside the gene matches. The CDR3 is made up of 15 amino acids. Germline V gene data show CDR1 as SNHLY and CDR2 as FYNNEI. Here the CDR3 DNA reads TGTGCCAGCAGCGTTCCACAGGGGGCGGGGGAGACCCAGTACTTC. Protein product: CASSVPQGAGETQYF.